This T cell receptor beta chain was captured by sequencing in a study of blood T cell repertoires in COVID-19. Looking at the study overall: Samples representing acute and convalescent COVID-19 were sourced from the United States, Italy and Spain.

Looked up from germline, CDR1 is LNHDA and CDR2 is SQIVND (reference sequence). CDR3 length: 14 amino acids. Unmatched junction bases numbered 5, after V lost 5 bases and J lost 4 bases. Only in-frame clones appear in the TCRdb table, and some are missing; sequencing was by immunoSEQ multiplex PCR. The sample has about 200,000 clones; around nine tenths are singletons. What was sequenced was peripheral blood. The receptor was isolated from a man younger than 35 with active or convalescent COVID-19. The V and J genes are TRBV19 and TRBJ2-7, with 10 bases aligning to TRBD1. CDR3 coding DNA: TGTGCCAGTAGTTTCGGGGACAGGGGTTACGAGCAGTACTTC. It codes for CASSFGDRGYEQYF.